The T cell receptor beta chain described here comes from a study of T cell responses to AZD1222 COVID-19 vaccine. Germline V gives CDR1 SGHDN, CDR2 FVKESK. This CDR3 comprises 15 residues. V gave up 5 bases and J gave up 2 bases; unmatched junction bases: 6. This table comes from immunoSEQ multiplex PCR, and its TCRdb copy is limited to in-frame clones, with some not included. Of 150,000 or so clones detected, around 90% appear once; the ten largest clones hold 1.1%. This receptor was taken from an adult who received the AZD1222 COVID-19 vaccine. The chain joins TRBV14 to TRBJ2-3; 8 bases align to TRBD1. Sequences were derived from peripheral blood, sampled 28 days after the second AZD1222 dose. As DNA, the CDR3 is TGTGCCAGCAGCGACGGGACAGGAGTCACAGATACGCAGTATTTT. Its translation: CASSDGTGVTDTQYF.